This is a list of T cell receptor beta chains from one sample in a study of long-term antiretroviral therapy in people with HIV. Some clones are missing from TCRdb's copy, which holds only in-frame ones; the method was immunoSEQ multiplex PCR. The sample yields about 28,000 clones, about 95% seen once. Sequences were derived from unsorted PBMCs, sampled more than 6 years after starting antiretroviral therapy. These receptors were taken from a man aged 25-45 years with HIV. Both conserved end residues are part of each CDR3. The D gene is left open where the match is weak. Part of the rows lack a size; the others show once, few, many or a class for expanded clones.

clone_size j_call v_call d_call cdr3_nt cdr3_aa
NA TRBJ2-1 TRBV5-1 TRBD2 TGCGCCAGCAGCTTGCAGTCTAGCGGTCTGTTGGAGGAGCAGTTCTTC CASSLQSSGLLEEQFF
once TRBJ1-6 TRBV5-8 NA TGTGCCAGCAGCTCTCTATTAAATACCGATAATTCACCCCTCCACTTT CASSSLLNTDNSPLHF
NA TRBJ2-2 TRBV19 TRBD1 TGTGCCAGTAATCCACAGGGGGTATCCGGGGAGCTGTTTTTT CASNPQGVSGELFF
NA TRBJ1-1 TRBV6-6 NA TGTGCCAGCAGTTATCAGGGTCGGGGTGAAGCTTTCTTT CASSYQGRGEAFF
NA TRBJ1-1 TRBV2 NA TGTGCCAGCAGTGAAACAGGGCGGAACACTGAAGCTTTCTTT CASSETGRNTEAFF
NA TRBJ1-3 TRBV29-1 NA TGCAGCGCCCTCCGGGACGTTGGAAACACCATATATTTT CSALRDVGNTIYF
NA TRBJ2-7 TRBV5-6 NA TGTGCCAGCAGCTTGGTAGGGAATACCTACGAGCAGTACTTC CASSLVGNTYEQYF
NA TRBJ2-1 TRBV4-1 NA TGCGCCAGCGGGATCGCCTACAATGAGCAGTTCTTC CASGIAYNEQFF
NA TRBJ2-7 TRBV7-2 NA TGTGCCAGCAGCTTAGCGCCGGGAGACTACGAGCAGTACTTC CASSLAPGDYEQYF
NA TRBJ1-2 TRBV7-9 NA TGTGCCAGCAGGCATATTCTGGACAGTACGACTCATGGCTACACCTTC CASRHILDSTTHGYTF
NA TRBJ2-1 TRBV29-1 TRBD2 TGCAGCGTCGACCGACTAGCGGGAGATGATGAGCAGTTCTTC CSVDRLAGDDEQFF
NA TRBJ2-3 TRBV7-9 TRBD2 TGTGCCAGCAGTGGGGGGGCAGATACGCAGTATTTT CASSGGADTQYF
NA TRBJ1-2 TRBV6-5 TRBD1 TGTGCCAGCAGACAGACGCAGGGGGTACTTTATGGCTACACCTTC CASRQTQGVLYGYTF
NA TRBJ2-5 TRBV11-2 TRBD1 TGTGCCAGCAGCACGGGACAGGGACTCCAAGAGACCCAGTACTTC CASSTGQGLQETQYF
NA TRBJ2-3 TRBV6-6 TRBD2 TGTGCCAGCGCAGCGGGGGTAGATACGCAGTATTTT CASAAGVDTQYF
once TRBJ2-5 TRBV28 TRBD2 TGTGCCAGCAGTTTCGAATATAATACGGGAGGGGTGACCCAGTACTTC CASSFEYNTGGVTQYF
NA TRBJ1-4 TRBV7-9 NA TGTGCCAGCAGCTCTCAGGGTATAAGTAATGAAAAACTGTTTTTT CASSSQGISNEKLFF
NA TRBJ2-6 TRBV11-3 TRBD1 TGTGCCAGCAGTCCAGGGGGAGCTGGGGCCAACGTCCTGACTTTC CASSPGGAGANVLTF
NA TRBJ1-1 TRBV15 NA TGTGCCACCAGCACCAGTACAGGGAGGGACACTGAAGCTTTCTTT CATSTSTGRDTEAFF
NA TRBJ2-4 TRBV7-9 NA TGTGCCAGCAGCAAATCCGGGTACATTCAGTACTTC CASSKSGYIQYF
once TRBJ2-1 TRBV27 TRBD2 TGTGCCAGCAGTTCGGGACTAGCCAATGAGCAGTTCTTC CASSSGLANEQFF
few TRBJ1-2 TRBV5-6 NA TGTGCCAGCAGCTGGGGAGAGGGAGGCTATGGCTACACCTTC CASSWGEGGYGYTF
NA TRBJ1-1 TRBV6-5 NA TGTGCCAGCAGAGGGTCGAGGAACACTGAAGCTTTCTTT CASRGSRNTEAFF
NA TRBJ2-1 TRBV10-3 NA TGTGCCATCAGTGAGGACATTTATCCCTACAATGAGCAGTTCTTC CAISEDIYPYNEQFF
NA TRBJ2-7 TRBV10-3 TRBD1 TGTGCCATCAGTGAGTCGCAATCAGGGGGTTTGGCCTACGAGCAGTACTTC CAISESQSGGLAYEQYF
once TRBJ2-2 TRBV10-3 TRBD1 TGTGCCATCAGCCTTACAGGGGGGCGGAACACCGGGGAGCTGTTTTTT CAISLTGGRNTGELFF
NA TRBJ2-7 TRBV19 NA TGTGCCACCACCCCCGGCCAGCCCTACGAGCAGTACTTC CATTPGQPYEQYF
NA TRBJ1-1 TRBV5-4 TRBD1 TGTGCCAGCAGCGCTAGGCAGGGGGCAAGAGGCGAAGCTTTCTTT CASSARQGARGEAFF
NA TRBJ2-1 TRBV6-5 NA TGTGCCAGCAGTCCCGTGGGGGGCTCCTACAATGAGCAGTTCTTC CASSPVGGSYNEQFF
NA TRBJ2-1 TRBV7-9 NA TGTGCCAGCAGCTTAGTCAGTGGGACATACAATGAGCAGTTCTTC CASSLVSGTYNEQFF
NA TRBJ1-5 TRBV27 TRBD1 TGTGCCAGCAGTTTCGGGACAGGGCTTAATCAGCCCCAGCATTTT CASSFGTGLNQPQHF
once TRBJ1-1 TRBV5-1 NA TGCGCCAGCAGCTTCGACCCGGACACTGAAGCTTTCTTT CASSFDPDTEAFF
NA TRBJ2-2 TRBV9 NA TGTGCCAGCATCGGGGCCACCGGGGAGCTGTTTTTT CASIGATGELFF
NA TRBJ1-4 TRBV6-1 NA TGTGCCAGCAAGGGCCCACCGCTTAATGAAAAACTGTTTTTT CASKGPPLNEKLFF
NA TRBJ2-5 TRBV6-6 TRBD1 TGTGCCAGCAGTTACGACAGGGAAGAGACCCAGTACTTC CASSYDREETQYF
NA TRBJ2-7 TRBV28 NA TGTGCCAGCAGTTTTGAGGGTTGGTACGAGCAGTACTTC CASSFEGWYEQYF
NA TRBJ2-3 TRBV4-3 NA TGCGCCAGCAGCCAAGTTTGGGAAGGGGGGGCAGATACGCAGTATTTT CASSQVWEGGADTQYF
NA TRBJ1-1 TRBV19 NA TGTGCCAGTAGTCTAGACCGAGCCCCCACTGAAGCTTTCTTT CASSLDRAPTEAFF
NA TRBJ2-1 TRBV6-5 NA TGTGCCAGCAGAACAGCCAATGAGCAGTTCTTC CASRTANEQFF
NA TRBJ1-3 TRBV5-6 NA TGTGCCAGCCGGATTCCCCTTCATGTCTCTGGAAACACCATATATTTT CASRIPLHVSGNTIYF
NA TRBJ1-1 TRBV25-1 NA TGTGCCAGCCGAAGGGGGGGAAACACTGAAGCTTTCTTT CASRRGGNTEAFF
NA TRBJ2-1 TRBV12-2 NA TGTGCAAGTCGCTTAGCGGTGGATTTTGGCCTCCCAGGCAATGAGCAGTTCTTC CASRLAVDFGLPGNEQFF
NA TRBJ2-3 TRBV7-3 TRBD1 TGTGCCAGCAGCTCCACAGGGGTAGATACGCAGTATTTT CASSSTGVDTQYF
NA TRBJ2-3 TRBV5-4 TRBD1 TGTGCCAGCAGCCGGGACAGGAGGACAGATACGCAGTATTTT CASSRDRRTDTQYF